The 20 T cell receptor beta chains below all came from one sample that was sequenced in a study of T cell responses to AZD1222 COVID-19 vaccine. The assay was immunoSEQ multiplex PCR, and TCRdb's table has in-frame clones only and misses some. In the table there are 100,000 or so clones, about 85% of which are singletons. The material was peripheral blood, obtained on day 0 of AZD1222 vaccination. Receptors were obtained from an adult in good health.

The chain is built from TRBV4-3 and TRBJ2-1, with D perhaps matching TRBD2 (5 bases). This CDR3 has 17 amino acids. Trimming pared 0 bases from V and 0 bases from J, leaving 12 bases between. Germline V CDR1 and CDR2: LGHNA, YSLEER. This CDR3 is CASSQDRWETSYNEQFF. CDR3 DNA sequence: TGCGCCAGCAGCCAAGATCGGTGGGAGACCTCCTACAATGAGCAGTTCTTC.

V and J are TRBV29-1 and TRBJ2-3; tentative D call: TRBD2 (5 bases). CDR3 length: 14 residues. CDR1 SQVTM and CDR2 ANQGSEA come from the germline V gene. Trimming shortened V by 4 bases and J by 0 bases, and 11 bases separated the two germline ends. CDR3 DNA sequence: TGCAGCGTTGGTGCGGGCGCTAGCACAGATACGCAGTATTTT. Its translation is CSVGAGASTDTQYF.

The chain joins TRBV5-8 to TRBJ2-2, with 8 bases matching TRBD1. The CDR3 extends over 15 amino acids. With 4 bases clipped from V and 6 bases from J, the junction kept 8 bases outside the gene matches. The V gene's germline CDR1 is SGHTS and CDR2 YDEGEE. This CDR3 is CASSHRTGKSGELFF. CDR3 DNA sequence: TGTGCCAGCAGCCATAGGACAGGGAAGTCCGGGGAGCTGTTTTTT.

The V and J genes are TRBV9 and TRBJ2-5; D not certain. V was shortened by 3 bases and J by 4 bases, with 7 bases between the two germline ends. This CDR3 contains 12 residues. Germline V gene data show CDR1 as SGDLS and CDR2 as YYNGEE. The CDR3 loop is CASSGVGETQYF. The CDR3 nucleotides read TGTGCCAGCAGCGGGGTTGGAGAGACCCAGTACTTC.

The V and J genes are TRBV2 and TRBJ1-3; a possible D gene is TRBD1 (5 bases). Germline V gene sequence: CDR1 SNHLY, CDR2 FYNNEI. The CDR3 contains 12 residues. The V and J ends lost 6 bases and 7 bases respectively, with 10 bases between them. The CDR3 DNA is TGTGCCAGCAGCGGGGGTCGGAACACCATATATTTT. The encoded protein is CASSGGRNTIYF.

The gene calls are TRBV10-3 and TRBJ1-6; maybe TRBD1 (5 bases). V was pared by 6 bases and J by 1 base, with 10 bases between. CDR1 is ENHRY and CDR2 is SYGVKD in the germline V gene. This CDR3 region has 15 residues. In DNA, the CDR3 is TGTGCCATCAGGGGGGGAAGGTCCTATAATTCACCCCTCCACTTT. Its protein is CAIRGGRSYNSPLHF.

The chain joins TRBV5-1 to TRBJ2-1; 16 bases are shared with TRBD2. Trimming removed 4 bases from V and 9 bases from J; junction bases left unmatched: 7. The germline V gene encodes CDR1 SGHRS and CDR2 YFSETQ. CDR3 length equals 16 residues. CDR3 sequence: CASSTGLAGGHGEQFF. CDR3 DNA sequence: TGCGCCAGCAGCACGGGACTAGCGGGGGGGCACGGTGAGCAGTTCTTC.

CDR3 nucleotides: TGTGCCACCAGTGACGGGACTAGCGGGAGGGGTTTGAATGAGCAGTTCTTC. This translates into CATSDGTSGRGLNEQFF. The J gene is TRBJ2-1, the V gene TRBV24-1, with 16 positions matching TRBD2. CDR1 and CDR2 from the germline V gene are KGHDR and SFDVKD. This CDR3 contains 17 residues. The V segment lost 4 bases and the J segment 7 bases; nucleotides outside the gene matches: 6.

In DNA form, the CDR3 reads TGTGCCACCAGTGATTTGGACAGGGGGCGCGTATACGAGCAGTACGTC. It translates to CATSDLDRGRVYEQYV. The chain has TRBV24-1 and TRBJ2-7, with 10 bases lining up with TRBD1. CDR3 size: 16 residues. Germline-derived CDR1 and CDR2 are KGHDR and SFDVKD. After removal of 0 bases from V and 4 bases from J, the junction contained 5 bases not matched to a gene.

The J gene is TRBJ2-7, the V gene TRBV3-1 (or the pseudogene TRBV3-2); TRBD2 matches 10 bases. Germline-derived CDR1 and CDR2 are LGHDT and YNNKEL (reference sequence). J lost 5 bases, V lost 4 bases, and 11 bases had no gene match. The CDR3 runs to 16 residues. CDR3 amino acids: CASSLHPSGGGNEQYF. The CDR3 DNA reads TGTGCCAGCAGCCTACACCCCAGCGGGGGGGGAAACGAGCAGTACTTC.

This clone was seen more than once but under ten times. The V call is TRBV19, the J call TRBJ1-3, with 7 bases matching TRBD1. CDR1 LNHDA and CDR2 SQIVND come from the germline V gene (reference sequence). V gave up 5 bases and J gave up 3 bases; unmatched junction bases: 7. The CDR3 length is 15 residues. The CDR3 bases are TGTGCCAGTAGTGCGACAGGGAGAGGTGGAAACACCATATATTTT. This codes for CASSATGRGGNTIYF.

V gene TRBV11-2 combines with J gene TRBJ1-2; 11 bases are a match to TRBD1. Germline CDR1 is SGHAT and CDR2 is FQNNGV. V shed 5 bases, J shed 2 bases, and the junction held 7 bases outside the gene matches. The CDR3 spans 16 residues. CDR3 sequence reads: CASSPPGTGGNYGYTF. CDR3 coding DNA: TGTGCCAGCAGCCCCCCCGGGACAGGGGGGAACTATGGCTACACCTTC. Full variable domain (outside the CDR3, taken from reference TRBV11-2 and TRBJ1-2): EAGVAQSPRYKIIEKRQSVAFWCNPISGHATLYWYQQILGQGPKLLIQFQNNGVVDDSQLPKDRFSAERLKGVDSTLKIQPAKLEDSAVYLCASSPPGTGGNYGYTFGSGTRLTVV.

The chain recombines TRBV11-2 with TRBJ2-1; TRBD2 might be the D (6 bases). This CDR3 has 14 amino acids. Germline CDR1 reads SGHAT; CDR2 reads FQNNGV. The V gene lost 3 bases and the J gene lost 6 bases, with 12 bases spanning the gap. CDR3 protein: CASSFAGGGNEQFF. Here the CDR3 DNA reads TGTGCCAGCAGCTTCGCCGGGGGTGGCAATGAGCAGTTCTTC.

The gene calls are TRBV4-3 and TRBJ1-1; D is possibly TRBD1 (5 bases). The germline CDR1 and CDR2 sequences are LGHNA and YSLEER. V dropped 1 base and J dropped 0 bases, with 18 bases sitting between them. The length of the CDR3 is 18 residues. The DNA of the CDR3 is TGCGCCAGCAGCCAAGGACCCGGGGCAGGGCTGATGAACACTGAAGCTTTCTTT. Its protein product is CASSQGPGAGLMNTEAFF.

About this clone itself: At one of its ends the junction is not consistent with the germline gene, which may arise from a read error. The rearrangement links TRBV18 to TRBJ1-1, with 7 bases fitting TRBD1. This CDR3 has 15 amino acids. Germline V gene lookup returns CDR1 KGHSH and CDR2 LQKENI. The CDR3 coding sequence is TGTGCCAGCTCGCCACAGGGGAGCATGAACACTGAAGCTTTCTTT. Its protein is CASSPQGSMNTEAFF. The variable domain in full, with the rest retrieved from reference TRBV18 and TRBJ1-1, is NAGVMQNPRHLVRRRGQEARLRCSPMKGHSHVYWYRQLPEEGLKFMVYLQKENIIDESGMPKERFSAEFPKEGPSILRIQQVVRGDSAAYFCASSPQGSMNTEAFFGQGTRLTVV.

This chain connects TRBV15 to TRBJ2-2; D is ambiguous. Germline values: CDR1 LNHNV, CDR2 YYDKDF (reference sequence). The CDR3 is 15 residues long. The V gene lost 1 base and the J gene lost 4 bases, with 10 bases spanning the gap. The CDR3 loop reads CATSRGVDPTGELFF. For the CDR3, the DNA is TGTGCCACCAGCAGAGGGGTGGACCCCACCGGGGAGCTGTTTTTT.

J is TRBJ1-6 and V is TRBV5-6; TRBD1 matches at 7 bases. The junction had 9 bases not matched to a gene; V was cut back by 4 bases and J by 8 bases. The CDR3 spans 15 residues. Germline V lookup: CDR1 SGHDT, CDR2 YYEEEE. DNA for the CDR3: TGTGCCAGCAGCCCGGGGGCAGGGGGGGATTCACCCCTCCACTTT. The encoded protein is CASSPGAGGDSPLHF.

There are a few counts of this clone. The rearrangement links TRBV9 to TRBJ2-1; D gene uncertain. CDR1 is SGDLS and CDR2 is YYNGEE in the germline V gene. The CDR3 contains 14 residues. V lost 0 bases, J lost 5 bases, and 9 bases lay in between. The CDR3 loop reads CASSVVGDHNEQFF. CDR3 bases: TGTGCCAGCAGCGTAGTAGGAGACCACAATGAGCAGTTCTTC. The whole variable domain, remainder taken from reference TRBV9 and TRBJ2-1, is DSGVTQTPKHLITATGQRVTLRCSPRSGDLSVYWYQQSLDQGLQFLIQYYNGEERAKGNILERFSAQQFPDLHSELNLSSLELGDSALYFCASSVVGDHNEQFFGPGTRLTVL.

The chain joins TRBV7-2 to TRBJ1-6; 7 nucleotides line up with TRBD1. CDR3 length: 14 amino acids. Germline V gives CDR1 SGHTA, CDR2 FQGNSA. V lost 5 bases to trimming and J lost 11 bases; unmatched junction nucleotides: 9. The CDR3 region has the DNA TGTGCCAGCAGCCCACGACAGGGTGCGGCACCCCTCCACTTT. This gives the protein CASSPRQGAAPLHF.

V and J are TRBV11-2 and TRBJ2-5, with 9 bases lining up with TRBD2. This CDR3 has 14 residues. Germline V gene data show CDR1 as SGHAT and CDR2 as FQNNGV. Unmatched junction bases numbered 3, after V lost 3 bases and J lost 4 bases. CDR3 residues: CASSLSGGRETQYF. For the CDR3, the DNA is TGTGCCAGCAGCTTGAGCGGGGGGCGAGAGACCCAGTACTTC.